These 28 T cell receptor beta chains came from one sample sequenced in a study of regulatory T cells in long-lasting Graves disease. Sample time point: newly diagnosed GD, antithyroid drugs for less than 3 months. Extracted RNA from PBMCs served as the source of the TCR library. Sequencing libraries for TCR beta were prepared with iRepertoire HTBI primers and Arm-PCR of CDR3 regions. TCRdb independently ran MiXCR on the multiplex PCR reads; one entry per CDR3 protein. The sample comprises approximately 470,000 distinct CDR3 sequences, under 20% of which are singletons, and approximately 12% rests with the top ten. These records were also assigned to another study, of T cells in Graves' hyperthyroidism and ophthalmopathy.

The sequenced sample was peripheral blood mononuclear cells (PBMCs), obtained at new diagnosis, from a patient treated with antithyroid drugs. These receptors all stem from a man in his forties or fifties with Graves disease.

At least ten counts were recorded for this clonotype. CDR3 region: CASSPLALYEQYF. The CDR3 DNA follows: TGCGCCAGCAGCCCCCTAGCCCTCTACGAGCAGTACTTC. The chain recombines TRBV5-1 with TRBJ2-7; weak D call: TRBD2 (5 bases). This CDR3 is built from 13 residues. V was trimmed by 4 bases and J by 3 bases, leaving 11 bases between them. From germline, CDR1 is SGHRS and CDR2 YFSETQ.

The chain has TRBV11-3 and TRBJ2-7; D may be TRBD1 (5 bases). The V end was cut by 5 bases, the J end by 2 bases, with 7 bases between. Germline-derived CDR1 and CDR2 are SGHNT and YENEEA. CDR3 length equals 12 residues. The CDR3 sequence: CASSTTAYEQYF. CDR3 nucleotides: TGTGCCAGCAGCACGACAGCCTACGAGCAGTACTTC.

This clonotype showed up many times. The chain links TRBV5-1 to TRBJ2-7; TRBD1 aligns across 8 bases. The CDR3 covers 14 residues. Germline-derived CDR1 and CDR2 are SGHRS and YFSETQ. The V gene end was trimmed by 4 bases and the J gene end by 4 bases; junction bases not matched to a gene: 7. The CDR3 protein is CASSTTGVEYEQYF. For the CDR3, the DNA is TGCGCCAGCAGCACGACAGGGGTAGAGTACGAGCAGTACTTC.

CDR3 nucleotide sequence: TGTGCCAGCAGCCTACAGGGGGCGTTGGATACGCAGTATTTT. It codes for CASSLQGALDTQYF. J is TRBJ2-3 and V is TRBV7-2, with TRBD1 identical over 9 bases. Germline values: CDR1 SGHTA, CDR2 FQGNSA. After removal of 5 bases from V and 6 bases from J, the junction contained 6 bases not matched to a gene. This CDR3 contains 14 residues.

This clonotype has a count of ten or more. The CDR3 sequence is CASSLGIWTTNTGELFF. CDR3 bases: TGTGCCAGCAGCCTAGGGATATGGACTACGAACACCGGGGAGCTGTTTTTT. This chain connects TRBV28 to TRBJ2-2; D may be TRBD2 (6 bases). V was trimmed by 6 bases and J by 0 bases, leaving 17 bases between them. The CDR3 extends over 17 amino acids. Germline lookup yields CDR1 MDHEN and CDR2 SYDVKM.

This clonotype was counted a few times. The chain has TRBV6-1 and TRBJ1-5, with D possibly TRBD1 on 6 matching bases. The CDR3 has 16 amino acids. The germline CDR1 and CDR2 sequences are MNHNS and SASEGT. V lost 6 bases to trimming and J lost 3 bases, with 18 bases between them. CDR3 protein: CASRTGDQVNNQPQHF. DNA of the CDR3: TGTGCCAGCAGGACAGGAGACCAAGTTAACAATCAGCCCCAGCATTTT.

This clonotype was observed at least ten times. The rearrangement joins TRBV2 to TRBJ2-7; 7 bases agree with TRBD1. The CDR3 consists of 16 residues. V lost 7 bases, J lost 1 base, and 13 bases stayed unmatched. The germline V gene encodes CDR1 SNHLY and CDR2 FYNNEI. DNA of the CDR3: TGTGCCAGCAACTTTCCCAACGACAGGGCTTCCTACGAGCAGTACTTC. Translation gives CASNFPNDRASYEQYF.

The V and J genes are TRBV19 and TRBJ2-7; possible D gene TRBD2, 5 bases. The V and J ends lost 6 bases and 0 bases respectively, with 12 bases between them. This CDR3 comprises 14 residues. Per the germline V gene, CDR1 is LNHDA and CDR2 is SQIVND (reference sequence). CDR3 bases: TGTGCCAGTAGCTTTACAGCGGCCTCCTACGAGCAGTACTTC. This gives the protein CASSFTAASYEQYF. Together with reference TRBV19 and TRBJ2-7, the CDR3 gives the full variable domain: DGGITQSPKYLFRKEGQNVTLSCEQNLNHDAMYWYRQDPGQGLRLIYYSQIVNDFQKGDIAEGYSVSREKKESFPLTVTSAQKNPTAFYLCASSFTAASYEQYFGPGTRLTVT.

This clonotype was counted at least ten times. V and J are TRBV14 and TRBJ2-1; no clear D. The germline V and J ends were trimmed by 4 bases and 7 bases, with 5 bases remaining between them. The CDR3 contains 11 residues. Germline lookup yields CDR1 SGHDN and CDR2 FVKESK. The CDR3 loop reads CASSLQNEQFF. CDR3 sequence (DNA): TGTGCCAGCAGCCTCCAAAATGAGCAGTTCTTC.

J is TRBJ2-1 and V is TRBV29-1, with D perhaps matching TRBD1 (6 bases). The CDR3 consists of 14 residues. Trimming took off 5 bases at V and 1 base at J, with 12 bases between the two ends. Looked up from germline, CDR1 is SQVTM and CDR2 is ANQGSEA. CDR3 bases: TGCAGCGTTAACAGGGATCTATCCTACAATGAGCAGTTCTTC. It codes for CSVNRDLSYNEQFF.

With respect to this clonotype: A read error may be the cause here, since a much bigger clone is one base away. V is TRBV5-1 and J is TRBJ2-1, with 16 bases identical to TRBD2. CDR3 length: 17 residues. Germline CDR1 SGHRS, CDR2 YFSETQ. The CDR3 DNA is TGCGCCAGCAGCCCGGGACTAGCGGGAGGGCCTCTTAATGGGCAGTTCTTC. Protein: CASSPGLAGGPLNGQFF.

This clonotype appeared many times. V is TRBV6-1 and J is TRBJ2-7; D gene unclear. Germline CDR1 reads MNHNS; CDR2 reads SASEGT. CDR3 length equals 14 residues. V was cut by 8 bases and J by 4 bases, with 18 bases left in between. CDR3 bases: TGTGCCAGCGGCACACATCCCCGGCCGTACGAGCAGTACTTC. As protein: CASGTHPRPYEQYF.

This clonotype was observed at least ten times. J is TRBJ2-1 and V is TRBV5-1, with 8 bases identical to TRBD2. Trimming at V came to 4 bases and at J to 15 bases, leaving 15 bases not matched to a gene. CDR3 length equals 14 residues. The germline V gene has CDR1 SGHRS and CDR2 YFSETQ. CDR3 loop: CASSMTSEGSQGFF. The CDR3 coding sequence is TGCGCCAGCAGCATGACTAGCGAAGGGTCTCAAGGGTTCTTC.

This clonotype was seen ten or more times. The chain recombines TRBV12-3 or TRBV12-4 with TRBJ1-3; D call uncertain. V lost 3 bases and J lost 3, with 12 bases in between. CDR3 length equals 15 residues. The CDR3, as DNA: TGTGCCAGCAGTTTGTCCGGGCTCGGTGGAAACACCATATATTTT. Amino acid sequence: CASSLSGLGGNTIYF.

There are a few counts of this clonotype. The V gene is TRBV3-1, the J gene TRBJ2-7; TRBD2 might be the D (6 bases). The CDR3 is 17 residues long. The germline gives CDR1 LGHDT, CDR2 YNNKEL (reference sequence). V shed 0 bases and J shed 0 bases, with 15 bases lying between them. The CDR3: CASSQDNRGKFSYEQYF. CDR3 nucleotide sequence: TGTGCCAGCAGCCAAGATAATCGGGGGAAGTTCTCCTACGAGCAGTACTTC.

With regard to this clonotype: A much larger clone differs from this one at a single base, so this may be a read error. This chain joins TRBV20-1 and TRBJ2-7; D may correspond to TRBD1 or TRBD2 (6 bases each). The V end lost 1 base, the J end lost 7 bases, and 26 bases lay between the germline ends. Germline V gene lookup returns CDR1 DFQATT and CDR2 SNEGSKA (reference sequence). This CDR3 comprises 17 residues. As DNA, the CDR3 is TGCAGTGCTAGAGTTTCCACCCTAGGAGGGGGTGACAATGAGCAGTACTTC. It yields the protein CSARVSTLGGGDNEQYF.

In this sample, this clonotype turned up many times. The chain carries TRBV3-1 and TRBJ1-2; D gene uncertain. The CDR3 contains 13 residues. The V and J ends lost 4 bases and 2 bases respectively, with 8 bases between them. Germline CDR1 LGHDT, CDR2 YNNKEL (reference sequence). The CDR3 sequence is CASSLQVNYGYTF. CDR3 nucleotide sequence: TGTGCCAGCAGCCTGCAGGTGAACTATGGCTACACCTTC.

Many counts were recorded for this clonotype. This chain links TRBV25-1 with TRBJ2-7; either TRBD1 or TRBD2 may fit D (6 bases each). CDR1 is MGHDK, CDR2 SYGVNS, per germline. Deletions cut 2 bases from V and 2 bases from J, with 28 bases between. The CDR3 is 20 residues long. The CDR3 coding sequence is TGTGCCAGCAGTGAACCCAGCAAGAAACCCGGGGGCACCGTAACCTACGAGCAGTACTTC. It is translated as CASSEPSKKPGGTVTYEQYF.

The chain recombines TRBV5-4 with TRBJ1-3; 7 bases are a match to TRBD1. Germline CDR1 is SGHNT and CDR2 is YYREEE (reference sequence). The CDR3 is 13 amino acids. The trim removed 4 bases at V and 11 bases at J, leaving 9 bases unmatched. CDR3 amino acids: CASSADRAGAIYF. CDR3 coding DNA: TGTGCCAGCAGCGCCGACAGGGCCGGCGCCATATATTTT.

V gene TRBV10-3 combines with J gene TRBJ1-4; D might be TRBD1 (5 bases). V was pared by 6 bases and J by 6 bases, with 17 bases between. The germline gives CDR1 ENHRY, CDR2 SYGVKD. There are 15 residues in the CDR3. CDR3 DNA: TGTGCCATCAGAGGGACCGCTCAACCCGATGAAAAACTGTTTTTT. Translated, it gives CAIRGTAQPDEKLFF.

The rearrangement links TRBV7-9 to TRBJ1-1; 8 bases line up with TRBD1. J gave up 3 bases and V 5 bases, and 5 bases lay outside the gene matches. CDR3 length: 14 amino acids. CDR1 and CDR2 from the germline V gene are SEHNR and FQNEAQ (reference sequence). In nucleotides, the CDR3 is TGTGCCAGCAGCCCAGACAGGGGAGACACTGAAGCTTTCTTT. This encodes CASSPDRGDTEAFF.

This clonotype was counted many times. The J gene is TRBJ1-1, the V gene TRBV6-1, with D possibly matching TRBD1 (6 bases). The germline V and J ends were trimmed by 6 bases and 5 bases, with 16 bases remaining between them. Looked up from germline, CDR1 is MNHNS and CDR2 is SASEGT. CDR3 length: 14 amino acids. CDR3: CASSPIGGGTEAFF. As DNA, the CDR3 is TGTGCCAGCAGCCCCATCGGGGGCGGTACTGAAGCTTTCTTT.

The CDR3 DNA follows: TGTGCCAGCAGTGACGAACAGGGGGCTGGGGAGCTGTTTTTT. Translated, it gives CASSDEQGAGELFF. The chain joins TRBV2 to TRBJ2-2; 9 bases are a match to TRBD1. The CDR3 is made up of 14 amino acids. Germline V CDR1 and CDR2: SNHLY, FYNNEI. The V and J ends lost 3 bases and 8 bases, in that order; junction bases with no gene match: 4. The variable domain in full, with the rest retrieved from reference TRBV2 and TRBJ2-2, is EPEVTQTPSHQVTQMGQEVILRCVPISNHLYFYWYRQILGQKVEFLVSFYNNEISEKSEIFDDQFSVERPDGSNFTLKIRSTKLEDSAMYFCASSDEQGAGELFFGEGSRLTVL.

There are a few counts of this clonotype. This chain joins TRBV2 and TRBJ2-2, with TRBD2 matching 10 bases. Losses at the gene ends were 5 bases for V and 5 bases for J; bases not matched to a gene: 8. In germline, CDR1 is SNHLY, CDR2 FYNNEI. The CDR3 is 16 residues long. The CDR3 DNA is TGTGCCAGCAGTTCGAGCGGGAGGGCCAAAACCGGGGAGCTGTTTTTT. Protein sequence: CASSSSGRAKTGELFF.

The rearrangement uses TRBV19 and TRBJ2-7, with D possibly TRBD2 on 6 matching bases. V was shortened by 3 bases and J by 2 bases, with 14 bases between the two germline ends. This CDR3 region has 15 residues. Germline CDR1 reads LNHDA; CDR2 reads SQIVND (reference sequence). The CDR3 loop is CASSIGTSRAYEQYF. The CDR3 DNA follows: TGTGCCAGTAGTATCGGTACTAGCCGAGCCTACGAGCAGTACTTC. Based on the CDR3 plus reference TRBV19 and TRBJ2-7, the full variable domain is DGGITQSPKYLFRKEGQNVTLSCEQNLNHDAMYWYRQDPGQGLRLIYYSQIVNDFQKGDIAEGYSVSREKKESFPLTVTSAQKNPTAFYLCASSIGTSRAYEQYFGPGTRLTVT.

This clonotype was seen at least ten times. V usage is TRBV5-1 and J usage is TRBJ1-3; D is undetermined. The ends were cut back, 0 bases at V and 4 bases at J, with 11 bases in the middle. CDR3 size: 15 residues. The germline V gene has CDR1 SGHRS and CDR2 YFSETQ. CDR3 sequence (DNA): TGCGCCAGCAGCTTGGAGGGCATGGGCGGAAACACCATATATTTT. Translating gives CASSLEGMGGNTIYF.

The gene calls are TRBV28 and TRBJ2-3; weak D call: TRBD2 (5 bases). The CDR3 is made up of 15 amino acids. V was trimmed by 5 bases and J by 3 bases, leaving 15 bases between them. The germline CDR1 and CDR2 sequences are MDHEN and SYDVKM. The CDR3 protein is CASSPPGVWTDTQYF. The CDR3 bases are TGTGCCAGCAGTCCGCCCGGGGTCTGGACAGATACGCAGTATTTT.

This chain connects TRBV4-1 to TRBJ2-1; the match to TRBD2 covers 10 bases. Trimming at V came to 0 bases and at J to 7 bases, leaving 6 bases not matched to a gene. The length of the CDR3 is 16 residues. CDR1 is MGHRA and CDR2 is YSYEKL in the germline V gene. The CDR3 sequence: CASSQESSGSLNEQFF. The CDR3 region has the DNA TGCGCCAGCAGCCAAGAATCTAGCGGGAGTTTAAATGAGCAGTTCTTC.